This section outlines one TCR beta chain sequence together with its context. MiXCR, applied by TCRdb to the RT-PCR reads, yields one record per CDR3 protein. Of roughly 550,000 distinct CDR3 sequences in the sample, roughly 25% are singletons; the top ten hold about 2.8%. This record belongs to a study of response to subunit inactivated influenza vaccine. Trimming removed 0 bases from V and 7 bases from J; junction bases left unmatched: 7. The CDR3 covers 15 residues. Germline V gene sequence: CDR1 DFQATT, CDR2 SNEGSKA (reference sequence). The same specimen was also included in a second study, on T cells expressing NK-cell markers. From that study: Template switching by 5'RACE with UMIs generated the TCR beta cDNA.

The rearrangement links TRBV20-1 to TRBJ2-1; 9 bases fit TRBD2. The sequence came from a man in his fifties or sixties who received an inactivated influenza vaccine. This sample comprised CD4+ T cells sorted from PBMCs, obtained 11 to 12 days after vaccination. DNA for the CDR3: TGCAGTGCTAGAGATTTTAGCGGGAGTGTTAATGAGCAGTTCTTC. The encoded protein is CSARDFSGSVNEQFF.